Listed below are T cell receptor beta chains from one sample, sequenced in a study of blood T cell repertoires in COVID-19. Assay: immunoSEQ multiplex PCR; the TCRdb copy retains only in-frame clones and omits some. Of hundreds of thousands of clones listed, about 83% were seen once; the top ten hold 0.95% to 1.5%. The sequencing sample was made of peripheral blood. All receptors come from a woman aged 30 to 39 with COVID-19, enrolled during active disease. The CDR3 runs from the conserved cysteine through the conserved F or W. D genes are given only for firm matches. Not every row has a clone size; where given, it reads once, few, many or a size class.

abundance,d_gene,v_gene,j_gene,CDR3aa,CDR3nt
-,-,TRBV24-1,TRBJ2-1,CATSDSRLGLDNEQFF,TGTGCCACCAGTGATTCCCGACTGGGGCTGGACAATGAGCAGTTCTTC
few,TRBD1,TRBV4-1,TRBJ2-7,CASSALPLSTGQIYEQYF,TGCGCCAGCAGCGCCTTACCGTTATCGACGGGACAGATTTACGAGCAGTACTTC
-,TRBD2,TRBV27,TRBJ2-4,CASSLRLAGGYIQYF,TGTGCCAGCAGCTTGCGACTAGCGGGAGGGTACATTCAGTACTTC
once,TRBD1,TRBV9,TRBJ1-2,CASSEGARGYGYTF,TGTGCCAGCAGCGAGGGGGCTCGGGGGTATGGCTACACCTTC
-,TRBD2,TRBV11-2,TRBJ2-1,CASSKAGTSYNEQFF,TGTGCCAGCAGCAAAGCGGGAACCTCCTACAATGAGCAGTTCTTC
-,-,TRBV30,TRBJ2-7,CAWKGVGYEQYF,TGTGCCTGGAAGGGGGTAGGGTACGAGCAGTACTTC
-,TRBD2,TRBV7-7,TRBJ2-1,CASSELAAVPAEQFF,TGTGCCAGCAGCGAGCTAGCGGCGGTCCCTGCGGAGCAGTTCTTC
-,-,TRBV6-5,TRBJ1-6,CASGHHDSPLHF,TGTGCCAGCGGACACCACGATTCACCCCTCCACTTT
-,TRBD1,TRBV20-1,TRBJ1-2,CSASRTGNPSNYGYTF,TGCAGTGCTAGTAGGACAGGGAATCCGTCTAACTATGGCTACACCTTC
once,-,TRBV12-3/TRBV12-4,TRBJ1-1,CASSQMNTEAFF,TGTGCCAGCAGCCAGATGAACACTGAAGCTTTCTTT
-,TRBD1,TRBV5-4,TRBJ1-5,CASSKGPGQGMVQPQHF,TGTGCCAGCAGCAAAGGTCCGGGACAGGGGATGGTGCAGCCCCAGCATTTT
-,-,TRBV5-1,TRBJ1-2,CASSLSSPGYGYTF,TGCGCCAGCAGTCTTTCCAGCCCGGGCTATGGCTACACCTTC
-,-,TRBV6-6,TRBJ1-2,CASSYSTGRSGYTF,TGTGCCAGCAGTTACTCTACAGGGCGAAGTGGCTACACCTTC
few,-,TRBV7-2,TRBJ1-1,CASSLEGWDNEAFF,TGTGCCAGCAGCTTAGAGGGGTGGGATAATGAAGCTTTCTTT
-,-,TRBV7-2,TRBJ1-3,CASSLAGQDSTGNTIYF,TGTGCCAGCAGCTTAGCAGGACAAGATTCAACTGGAAACACCATATATTTT
once,TRBD2,TRBV19,TRBJ2-2,CASRGAGGYTGELFF,TGTGCCAGTAGAGGAGCGGGGGGGTACACCGGGGAGCTGTTTTTT
-,TRBD1,TRBV2,TRBJ2-7,CASSEQGAVIYEQYF,TGTGCCAGCAGTGAACAGGGGGCGGTTATCTACGAGCAGTACTTC
-,TRBD2,TRBV4-2,TRBJ2-1,CASSPRLAGGSYNEQFF,TGTGCCAGCAGCCCAAGGCTAGCGGGAGGTTCCTACAATGAGCAGTTCTTC
-,-,TRBV19,TRBJ1-2,CASSIFAQVNYGYTF,TGTGCCAGTAGTATATTTGCCCAGGTTAACTATGGCTACACCTTC
-,-,TRBV30,TRBJ2-7,CAWSVGQGYEQYF,TGTGCCTGGAGTGTAGGTCAGGGATACGAGCAGTACTTC
-,TRBD2,TRBV7-9,TRBJ2-1,CASSSPAGGPYNEQFF,TGTGCCAGCAGCTCGCCAGCGGGAGGCCCCTACAATGAGCAGTTCTTC
-,-,TRBV9,TRBJ2-5,CASSVGEPQETQYF,TGTGCCAGCAGCGTAGGGGAGCCCCAAGAGACCCAGTACTTC
-,TRBD1,TRBV2,TRBJ1-6,CASSDRGRSPLHF,TGTGCCAGCAGCGACAGGGGCCGGTCACCCCTCCACTTT
many,TRBD2,TRBV27,TRBJ2-1,CASRTSGGINEQFF,TGTGCCAGTCGGACTAGCGGGGGTATAAATGAGCAGTTCTTC
few,-,TRBV7-8,TRBJ2-5,CASSLQETQYF,TGTGCCAGCAGCCTACAAGAGACCCAGTACTTC
-,TRBD1,TRBV19,TRBJ1-5,CASSVRDRGQPQHF,TGTGCCAGTAGTGTCCGGGACAGGGGTCAGCCCCAGCATTTT
once,-,TRBV7-9,TRBJ2-2,CASSFEGGFGGELFF,TGTGCCAGCAGCTTTGAGGGAGGCTTTGGCGGGGAGCTGTTTTTT
-,-,TRBV24-1,TRBJ2-1,CATSDRNEQFF,TGTGCCACCAGTGACCGGAATGAGCAGTTCTTC
-,TRBD1,TRBV7-9,TRBJ2-2,CASSPGQGRVFF,TGTGCCAGCAGCCCGGGACAGGGTAGAGTGTTTTTT
-,-,TRBV7-2,TRBJ2-6,CASSLVSVPSGANVLTF,TGTGCCAGCAGCTTAGTCTCCGTTCCCTCTGGGGCCAACGTCCTGACTTTC
-,TRBD2,TRBV7-2,TRBJ2-7,CASSLGASGSTQYF,TGTGCCAGCAGCTTAGGTGCTAGCGGGAGTACGCAGTACTTC
once,TRBD2,TRBV3-1/TRBV3-2,TRBJ2-3,CASSQNAQRGDTDTQYF,TGTGCCAGCAGCCAAAACGCCCAGCGGGGGGACACAGATACGCAGTATTTT
few,TRBD2,TRBV11-2,TRBJ2-2,CASRDSGASITGELFF,TGTGCCAGCAGGGATAGCGGGGCTAGCATCACCGGGGAGCTGTTTTTT
-,TRBD2,TRBV7-2,TRBJ2-7,CASSLRLAGLYEQYF,TGTGCCAGCAGCCTCCGACTAGCGGGGCTATACGAGCAGTACTTC
-,TRBD1,TRBV6-6,TRBJ1-2,CASSPETGSPDYGYTF,TGTGCCAGCAGTCCCGAGACAGGGTCCCCCGACTATGGCTACACCTTC
-,-,TRBV6-5,TRBJ1-3,CATERTVRSGNTIYF,TGTGCCACCGAGAGGACAGTCCGCTCTGGAAACACCATATATTTT
-,TRBD2,TRBV4-2,TRBJ2-2,CASSQGIGGRVTGELFF,TGTGCCAGCAGCCAAGGAATCGGCGGGAGGGTCACCGGGGAGCTGTTTTTT
-,-,TRBV6-6,TRBJ2-5,CASSSIAGGQETQYF,TGTGCCAGCAGTTCCATAGCCGGGGGCCAAGAGACCCAGTACTTC
-,TRBD1,TRBV28,TRBJ1-5,CASNNRGGNQPQHF,TGTGCCAGCAACAACAGGGGTGGAAATCAGCCCCAGCATTTT
-,-,TRBV5-1,TRBJ2-7,CASSSTGSYEQYF,TGCGCCAGCAGCTCCACGGGCTCCTACGAGCAGTACTTC
-,TRBD1,TRBV7-2,TRBJ2-1,CASSPAGGAYNEQFF,TGTGCCAGCAGCCCCGCAGGGGGAGCCTACAATGAGCAGTTCTTC
-,TRBD1,TRBV9,TRBJ1-3,CASSGTEGNTIYF,TGTGCCAGCTCCGGGACAGAGGGAAACACCATATATTTT